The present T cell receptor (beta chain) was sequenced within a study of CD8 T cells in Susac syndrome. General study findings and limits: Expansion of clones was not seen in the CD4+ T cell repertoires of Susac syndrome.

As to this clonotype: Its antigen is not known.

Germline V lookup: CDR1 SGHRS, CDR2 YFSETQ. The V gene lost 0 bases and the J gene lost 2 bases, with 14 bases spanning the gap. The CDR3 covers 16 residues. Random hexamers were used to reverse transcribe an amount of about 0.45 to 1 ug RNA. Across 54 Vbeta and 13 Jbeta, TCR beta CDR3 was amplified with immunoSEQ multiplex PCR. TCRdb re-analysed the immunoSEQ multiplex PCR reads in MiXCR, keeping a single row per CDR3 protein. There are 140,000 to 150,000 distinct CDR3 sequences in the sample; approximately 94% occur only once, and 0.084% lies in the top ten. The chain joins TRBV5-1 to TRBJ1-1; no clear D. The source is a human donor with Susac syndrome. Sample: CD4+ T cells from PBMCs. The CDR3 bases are TGCGCCAGCAGCTTGGGGACCCAATCAGCAAACACTGAAGCTTTCTTT. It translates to CASSLGTQSANTEAFF.